This TCR beta chain was observed in a study of T cell repertoires in cytomegalovirus infection. Study-level findings and limits: There were HLA-C-restricted CMV-specific TCR beta clonotypes dominating the ex vivo response.

TCRdb independently ran MiXCR on the reads; one entry per CDR3 protein. The table shows about 130,000 distinct CDR3 sequences, with 25% to 35% occurring only once. Concerning this clonotype itself: Antigen specificity is unknown.

This material consisted of CD8+ T cells from cultured PBMCs, taken from culture after CMV antigen stimulation. The receptor comes from a human donor in good health (CMV status not recorded). Some clones in this sample may be carry-over from other donors' samples.

Written as DNA, the CDR3 is TGTGCCACCAGCACCCTGGACGTATACCTGGGCTATGGCTACACCTTC. Translating it yields CATSTLDVYLGYGYTF. The rearrangement joins TRBV15 to TRBJ1-2, with no clear D. The CDR3 is 16 residues long. The V end lost 4 bases, the J end lost 4 bases, and 19 bases lay between the germline ends. From germline, CDR1 is LNHNV and CDR2 YYDKDF (reference sequence).